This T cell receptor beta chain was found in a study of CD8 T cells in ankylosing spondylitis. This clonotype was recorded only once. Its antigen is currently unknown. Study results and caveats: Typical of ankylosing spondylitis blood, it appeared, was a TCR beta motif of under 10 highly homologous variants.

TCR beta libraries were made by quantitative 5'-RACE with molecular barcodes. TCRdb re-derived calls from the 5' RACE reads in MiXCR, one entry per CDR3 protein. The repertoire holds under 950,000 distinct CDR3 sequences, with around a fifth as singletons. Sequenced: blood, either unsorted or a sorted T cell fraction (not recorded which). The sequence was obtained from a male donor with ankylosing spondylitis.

The CDR3 DNA follows: TGTGCCAGCAGCAAGCGACGGGGGGGACTAGCGGGTTATAGCTCCTACAATGAGCAGTTCTTC. It encodes CASSKRRGGLAGYSSYNEQFF. V and J are TRBV11-1 and TRBJ2-1, with 12 bases matching TRBD2. V was clipped by 5 bases and J by 0 bases; unmatched bases: 17. Germline values: CDR1 SGHAT, CDR2 FQDESV (reference sequence). This CDR3 comprises 21 residues.